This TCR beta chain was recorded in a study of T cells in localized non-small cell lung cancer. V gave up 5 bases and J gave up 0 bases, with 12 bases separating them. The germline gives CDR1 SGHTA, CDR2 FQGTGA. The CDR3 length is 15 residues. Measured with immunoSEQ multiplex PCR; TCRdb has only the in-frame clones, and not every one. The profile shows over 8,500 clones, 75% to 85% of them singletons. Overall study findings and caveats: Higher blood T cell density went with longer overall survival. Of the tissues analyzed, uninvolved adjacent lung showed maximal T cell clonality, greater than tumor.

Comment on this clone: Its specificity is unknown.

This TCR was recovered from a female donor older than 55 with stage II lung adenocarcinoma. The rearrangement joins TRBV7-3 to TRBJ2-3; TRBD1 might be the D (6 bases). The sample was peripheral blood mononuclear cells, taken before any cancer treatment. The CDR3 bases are TGTGCCAGCAGCCTACAGGGCCCTAGCACAGATACGCAGTATTTT. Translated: CASSLQGPSTDTQYF.